Detailed here is one T cell receptor beta chain. What it recognizes is unknown. The protocol was immunoSEQ multiplex PCR, while the TCRdb copy is restricted to in-frame clones and leaves out a portion. In the table there are around 370,000 clones, approximately 90% of which are singletons. The CDR3 consists of 15 residues. From germline, CDR1 is LGHDT and CDR2 YNNKEL (reference sequence). V trimming: 3 bases; J trimming: 0 bases; junction bases outside the gene matches: 5. This record comes from a study of Ad26.COV2.S vaccination and SARS-CoV-2 variants. Notes on the study in general: Placebo recipients trailed vaccine recipients in spike-specific TCR breadth.

The sequencing here drew on peripheral blood, taken after recovery from COVID-19. The receptor comes from a human donor who had recovered from COVID-19. The chain links TRBV3-1 (or the pseudogene TRBV3-2) to TRBJ2-7, with TRBD2 matching over 7 bases. The CDR3 DNA sequence: TGTGCCAGCAGCCAGACGGGGGGACCCTCCTACGAGCAGTACTTC. Protein sequence: CASSQTGGPSYEQYF.